The entry below gives a single TCR beta chain sequence along with its context. The antigen remains undetermined. This entry belongs to a study of T-cell memory formation after mild COVID-19. Study in general: TCR clustering was largely donor specific. Study conclusions and caveats: Shrinking CD4+ clones resided mostly in CM and EM, and CD8+ ones in EMRA. Clones shrinking between day 15 and 85 showed a balanced CD4/CD8 split, and those that grew later tilted toward CD4+.

TCR alpha and TCR beta cDNA libraries carrying sample barcodes and UMIs were produced by 5'RACE using constant-segment primers. Using its own MiXCR run on the 5' RACE reads, TCRdb lists one record per CDR3 protein. The sample includes roughly 240,000 distinct CDR3 sequences, approximately 15% of them seen just once. Trimming removed 5 bases from V and 5 bases from J, with 15 bases in between. The CDR3 contains 13 residues. Germline V gene lookup returns CDR1 DFQATT and CDR2 SNEGSKA (reference sequence). The rearrangement links TRBV20-1 to TRBJ2-5; TRBD2 might be the D (5 bases). The sample taken for sequencing was PBMCs or a T cell subset sorted from them (not recorded which). The origin of this receptor is an adult woman who had mild COVID-19 (a few samples of this study predate the infection). Cell type and time point are not known. The CDR3 loop is CSAQRGRKETQYF. The CDR3 coding sequence is TGCAGTGCTCAGAGAGGGCGGAAGGAGACCCAGTACTTC.